This TCR beta chain comes out of a study of blood T cell repertoires in COVID-19. Sequenced by immunoSEQ multiplex PCR; TCRdb stores in-frame clones only, minus some. Of about 240,000 clones listed, around four fifths were seen once; the top ten hold 12%. Germline V gives CDR1 MGHDK, CDR2 SYGVNS. This CDR3 spans 13 amino acids. V lost 8 bases and J 7 bases, leaving 15 bases between the germline ends. Sequencing used peripheral blood. The sequence was collected from a woman in her sixties or seventies with active or convalescent COVID-19. This rearrangement joins TRBV25-1 to TRBJ2-1; possibly TRBD2 for D (6 bases). Here the CDR3 reads CASRSGGFNEQFF. CDR3 nucleotide sequence: TGTGCCAGCCGAAGTGGAGGGTTTAATGAGCAGTTCTTC.